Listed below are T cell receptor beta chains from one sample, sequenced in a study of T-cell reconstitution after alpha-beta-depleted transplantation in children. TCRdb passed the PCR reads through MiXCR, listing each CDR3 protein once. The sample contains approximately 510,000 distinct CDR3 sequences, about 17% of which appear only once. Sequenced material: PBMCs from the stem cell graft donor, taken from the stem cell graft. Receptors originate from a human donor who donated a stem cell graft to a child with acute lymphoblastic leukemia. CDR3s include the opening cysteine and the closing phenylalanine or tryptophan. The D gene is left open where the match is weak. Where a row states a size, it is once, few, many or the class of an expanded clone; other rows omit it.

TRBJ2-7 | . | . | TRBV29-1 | CSVELGRSSYEQYF | TGCAGCGTTGAACTGGGCAGGAGCTCCTACGAGCAGTACTTC
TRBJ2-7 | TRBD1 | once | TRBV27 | CASSWTGYSYEQYF | TGTGCCAGCAGTTGGACAGGGTACTCCTACGAGCAGTACTTC
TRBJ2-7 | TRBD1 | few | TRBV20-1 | CSAKPPGQESYEQYF | TGCAGTGCTAAGCCCCCGGGACAGGAGAGCTACGAGCAGTACTTC
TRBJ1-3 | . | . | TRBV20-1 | CSARDSLSSGNTIYF | TGCAGTGCTAGAGATAGCCTGAGCTCTGGAAACACCATATATTTT
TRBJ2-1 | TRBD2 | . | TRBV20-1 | CSARARTSGYSSYNEQFF | TGCAGTGCTAGGGCTCGGACTAGCGGGTACAGCTCCTACAATGAGCAGTTCTTC
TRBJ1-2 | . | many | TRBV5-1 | CASSLEGGSLYGYTF | TGCGCCAGCAGCTTGGAGGGGGGCAGTCTCTATGGCTACACCTTC
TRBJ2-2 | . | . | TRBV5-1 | CASSHGSGTGELFF | TGCGCCAGCAGCCACGGGAGTGGCACCGGGGAGCTGTTTTTT
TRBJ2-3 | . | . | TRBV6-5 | CASSYARLVDTQYF | TGTGCCAGCAGTTACGCACGACTAGTGGATACGCAGTATTTT
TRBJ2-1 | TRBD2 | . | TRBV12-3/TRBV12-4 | CASGGLAGNEQFF | TGTGCCAGCGGAGGACTAGCGGGAAATGAGCAGTTCTTC
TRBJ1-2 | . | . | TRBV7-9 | CASSFTAFNYGYTF | TGTGCCAGCAGCTTTACAGCTTTTAACTATGGCTACACCTTC
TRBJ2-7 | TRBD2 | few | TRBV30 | CAWGGSAGEQYF | TGTGCCTGGGGCGGGAGTGCGGGCGAGCAGTACTTC
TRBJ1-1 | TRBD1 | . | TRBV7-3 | CASSVQGTTEAFF | TGTGCCAGCAGCGTACAGGGGACCACTGAAGCTTTCTTT